The rows below give T cell receptor beta chains drawn from one sample of a study of cytotoxic CD8 clonotypes in ibrutinib-treated CLL. The table came from immunoSEQ multiplex PCR; TCRdb's copy has only in-frame clones and leaves some out. This table holds some 310,000 clones, just under 80% found once. Sequences were derived from PBMCs, sampled before ibrutinib treatment. These receptors all stem from a human donor with chronic lymphocytic leukemia. Each CDR3 is given with its conserved first and last residue.

v_call: TRBV4-2; cdr3_aa: CASSPPGRYQPQHF
v_call: TRBV18; cdr3_aa: CASSSTGPPNEKLFF
v_call: TRBV28; cdr3_aa: CASRKNGQGLGFYGYTF
v_call: TRBV28; cdr3_aa: CASSFSGPNYGYTF
v_call: TRBV5-1; cdr3_aa: CASSFSSVAYEQYF
v_call: TRBV6-1; cdr3_aa: CASSGPGRYGYTF
v_call: TRBV5-4; cdr3_aa: CASSFKGSETQYF
v_call: TRBV7-3; cdr3_aa: CASSSQARTNTGELFF
v_call: TRBV27; cdr3_aa: CASRGLAGSYEQYF
v_call: TRBV30; cdr3_aa: CAWRAPGIPYEQYF
v_call: TRBV10-2; cdr3_aa: CASSELGGSYGYTF
v_call: TRBV25-1; cdr3_aa: CASSETGLVEQYF
v_call: TRBV18; cdr3_aa: CASSLRGDYGYTF
v_call: TRBV21-1; cdr3_aa: CASSTYSGVNTGELFF
v_call: TRBV5-1; cdr3_aa: CASSLGGRNGNEQFF
v_call: TRBV7-8; cdr3_aa: CASSTGQGAVHEQYF
v_call: TRBV29-1; cdr3_aa: CSVEATGLAIDTQYF
v_call: TRBV7-6; cdr3_aa: CASSPGAAGPQHF
v_call: TRBV7-9; cdr3_aa: CASSLVKAGGYTF
v_call: TRBV6-5; cdr3_aa: CASSYHLSSTNEKLFF
v_call: TRBV14; cdr3_aa: CASSQEWTDTQYF
v_call: TRBV28; cdr3_aa: CASSARTGTREQPQHF
v_call: TRBV4-2; cdr3_aa: CASSQAVVASNYGYTF
v_call: TRBV5-1; cdr3_aa: CASSFQQTGEETQYF
v_call: TRBV28; cdr3_aa: CASSFPGHPYQPQHF
v_call: TRBV20-1; cdr3_aa: CSARVIHEQYF
v_call: TRBV6-5; cdr3_aa: CASSYPGNYGYTF
v_call: TRBV27; cdr3_aa: CASSFRGTPGYEQYF
v_call: TRBV9; cdr3_aa: CASSVSANNEQFF
v_call: TRBV9; cdr3_aa: CASSVVGNGANVLTF
v_call: TRBV5-4; cdr3_aa: CASSLGLAAYNEQFF
v_call: TRBV5-1; cdr3_aa: CASSPGLASYEQYF
v_call: TRBV6-1; cdr3_aa: CASTKGLAVYNEQFF
v_call: TRBV27; cdr3_aa: CASSLAGGTYEQYF
v_call: TRBV10-3; cdr3_aa: CAISAGRTNYGYTF
v_call: TRBV7-2; cdr3_aa: CASSLGGLNQPQHF
v_call: TRBV30; cdr3_aa: CAWTDGSPRGYTF
v_call: TRBV9; cdr3_aa: CASSVAASGRTYEQYF
v_call: TRBV19; cdr3_aa: CASSPDRDNEKLFF
v_call: TRBV5-1; cdr3_aa: CASSLGDLAHEQFF
v_call: TRBV7-9; cdr3_aa: CASSLVQGIITDTQYF
v_call: TRBV5-1; cdr3_aa: CASSDLAGEGTDTQYF
v_call: TRBV20-1; cdr3_aa: CSVPEYYGYTF
v_call: TRBV4-1; cdr3_aa: CASSQDPPEQYF
v_call: TRBV11-3; cdr3_aa: CASSQNVANEQYF
v_call: TRBV4-2; cdr3_aa: CASSPLAGGPEYNEQFF
v_call: TRBV7-6; cdr3_aa: CASSLTPGPPNTGELFF
v_call: TRBV7-8; cdr3_aa: CASSIQTSSIEAQFF
v_call: TRBV28; cdr3_aa: CASSSGLAEPHRYF
v_call: TRBV27; cdr3_aa: CASRSGTASTDTQYF
v_call: TRBV10-3; cdr3_aa: CAISESRGAGGTQYF
v_call: TRBV5-1; cdr3_aa: CASRWTEMNTEAFF
v_call: TRBV7-9; cdr3_aa: CASSLSQGLGNEQFF
v_call: TRBV25-1; cdr3_aa: CASSDWTGGINQPQHF
v_call: TRBV5-6; cdr3_aa: CASSFVQSSYNEQFF
v_call: TRBV5-1; cdr3_aa: CASSFNQGTEAFF
v_call: TRBV16; cdr3_aa: CASSQSGTLWGNEKLFF